This TCR beta chain was retrieved from a study of blood T cell repertoires in COVID-19. Overall study context: Sites across the United States, Italy and Spain contributed samples from acute and convalescent COVID-19. In each case, the material was cDNA or gDNA derived from T cells, B-cell-depleted T cells, or PBMCs.

The authors' processing: Estimated nucleated cell counts came from reference gene primer amplification. The table came from immunoSEQ multiplex PCR; TCRdb's copy has only in-frame clones and leaves some out. V and J calls and clone size are as listed in that table; D and trimming were resolved from the DNA. Counted here are about 200,000 clones, 65% to 90% occurring once; the ten biggest clones make up over 10%. The CDR3 sequence is 15 residues long. The germline V gene encodes CDR1 MDHEN and CDR2 SYDVKM. V lost 6 bases to trimming and J lost 10 bases, with 22 bases between them. The sequenced material came from peripheral blood. This chain connects TRBV28 to TRBJ1-5; TRBD1 is a possible D gene (6 bases). This TCR derives from a human donor in a cohort sampled during active COVID-19. Here the CDR3 DNA reads TGTGCCAGCAGCCAACCCGTGACGGGGGGCGGCCCCCAGCATTTT. Protein: CASSQPVTGGGPQHF.